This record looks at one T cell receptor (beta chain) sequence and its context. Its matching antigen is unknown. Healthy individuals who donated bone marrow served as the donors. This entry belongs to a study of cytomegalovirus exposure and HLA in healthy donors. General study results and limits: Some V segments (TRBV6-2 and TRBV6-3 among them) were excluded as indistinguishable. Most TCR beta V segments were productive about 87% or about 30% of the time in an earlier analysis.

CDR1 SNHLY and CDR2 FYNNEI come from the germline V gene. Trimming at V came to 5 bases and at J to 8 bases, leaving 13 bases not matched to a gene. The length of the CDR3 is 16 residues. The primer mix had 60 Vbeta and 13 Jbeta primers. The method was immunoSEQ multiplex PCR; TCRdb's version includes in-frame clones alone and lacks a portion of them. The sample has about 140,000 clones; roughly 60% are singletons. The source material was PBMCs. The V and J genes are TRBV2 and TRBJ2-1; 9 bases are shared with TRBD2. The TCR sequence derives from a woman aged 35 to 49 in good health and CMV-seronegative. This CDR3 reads CASSTPAGGIYYEQFF. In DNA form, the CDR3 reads TGTGCCAGCAGTACACCGGCGGGGGGGATTTATTATGAGCAGTTCTTC.